The 5 T cell receptor beta chains reported below all come from one sample, sequenced in a study of T cells in Graves' hyperthyroidism and ophthalmopathy. The TCR beta CDR3 regions underwent amplification using RNA transcripts as the source. First-round RT-PCR targeting the TCR CDR3 was performed with the HTBI primer set. In TCRdb, the multiplex PCR reads were re-called with MiXCR into one record per CDR3 protein. The sample lists over 300,000 distinct CDR3 sequences; around 14% were seen once. Sequenced: blood. Receptors were obtained from a woman in her sixties with Graves' hyperthyroidism.

This clonotype came up many times. The CDR3 loop is CASSQGTTNEKLFF. CDR3 bases: TGTGCCAGCAGCCAGGGCACAACTAATGAAAAACTGTTTTTT. The V gene is TRBV12-3 or TRBV12-4, the J gene TRBJ1-4; perhaps TRBD1 as D (5 bases). V was cut by 6 bases and J by 0 bases, with 8 bases left in between. This CDR3 has 14 amino acids.

This clonotype was detected a few times. This chain uses TRBV6-5 with TRBJ2-3, with D tentatively TRBD2 (6 bases). Deletions cut 0 bases from V and 3 bases from J, with 10 bases between. CDR3 length: 15 amino acids. Germline lookup yields CDR1 MNHEY and CDR2 SVGAGI. The CDR3 sequence is CASSYSAGLTDTQYF. In nucleotides, the CDR3 is TGTGCCAGCAGTTACTCCGCGGGACTGACAGATACGCAGTATTTT.

DNA of the CDR3: TGTGCCACCGGGACTAGCGGGAGGGCCGTTTTAGATACGCAGTATTTT. Its translation is CATGTSGRAVLDTQYF. This rearrangement joins TRBV24-1 to TRBJ2-3, with 16 bases identical to TRBD2. Germline V gene sequence: CDR1 KGHDR, CDR2 SFDVKD. The CDR3 runs to 16 residues. With V trimmed by 9 bases and J by 5 bases, 7 bases remained unmatched.

This clonotype was observed many times. The rearrangement joins TRBV2 to TRBJ2-1; TRBD1 matches 11 bases. The junction had 3 bases not matched to a gene; V was cut back by 8 bases and J by 6 bases. The germline gives CDR1 SNHLY, CDR2 FYNNEI. The length of the CDR3 is 13 residues. The CDR3: CASGDRGINEQFF. The CDR3 bases are TGTGCCAGCGGGGACAGGGGGATCAATGAGCAGTTCTTC.

The chain joins TRBV7-8 to TRBJ2-2; D unresolved. The CDR3 is made up of 12 amino acids. Germline CDR1 is SGHVS and CDR2 is FQNEAQ. V shed 3 bases and J shed 7 bases, with 6 bases lying between them. The CDR3, as DNA: TGTGCCAGCAGCTTTTGGGGCGGGGAGCTGTTTTTT. Translation gives CASSFWGGELFF.